What follows are 12 T cell receptor beta chains derived from one specimen sequenced in a study of cytomegalovirus exposure and HLA in healthy donors. Researchers ran the PCR with 60 Vbeta and 13 Jbeta primers. The method was immunoSEQ multiplex PCR; TCRdb's version includes in-frame clones alone and lacks a portion of them. The table shows around 210,000 clones, with about three quarters occurring only once. Specimen: PBMCs. Receptor source: a boy under 18 in good health and CMV-seronegative.

The V and J genes are TRBV7-8 and TRBJ2-7, with TRBD2 identical over 10 bases. Germline values: CDR1 SGHVS, CDR2 FQNEAQ. The CDR3 runs 15 residues. Trimming took 0 bases from V and 7 from J; bases not matched to a gene: 6. The CDR3 DNA sequence: TGTGCCAGCAGCTTAGCGGGGCTAGCGGGAGTTGAGCAGTACTTC. Translated, it gives CASSLAGLAGVEQYF.

This clone was detected only once. The rearrangement uses TRBV7-2 and TRBJ2-5, with 11 positions matching TRBD2. The CDR3 totals 19 residues. Germline V gene sequence: CDR1 SGHTA, CDR2 FQGNSA. V dropped 3 bases and J dropped 4; count of bases not matched to a gene: 16. CDR3 residues: CASSLPPQLAGGSGETQYF. In nucleotides, the CDR3 is TGTGCCAGCAGCTTGCCCCCCCAGTTAGCGGGGGGGTCTGGAGAGACCCAGTACTTC.

The chain has TRBV15 and TRBJ2-7; 9 bases agree with TRBD1. Germline V gene lookup returns CDR1 LNHNV and CDR2 YYDKDF (reference sequence). The CDR3 loop spans 19 amino acids. The V and J ends lost 0 bases and 1 base, in that order; junction bases with no gene match: 13. CDR3: CATSRDKGTGSLKSYEQYF. The CDR3 DNA reads as TGTGCCACCAGCAGAGATAAAGGGACAGGGTCCTTAAAGTCCTACGAGCAGTACTTC.

This chain joins TRBV5-1 and TRBJ2-2; TRBD1 might be the D (5 bases). Trimming stripped 3 bases from V and 4 bases from J, with 7 bases between. The CDR3 sequence is 13 residues long. The V gene's germline CDR1 is SGHRS and CDR2 YFSETQ. In DNA form, the CDR3 reads TGCGCCAGCAGCTCCGACAGCACCGGGGAGCTGTTTTTT. The encoded protein is CASSSDSTGELFF. Based on the CDR3 plus reference TRBV5-1 and TRBJ2-2, the full variable domain is KAGVTQTPRYLIKTRGQQVTLSCSPISGHRSVSWYQQTPGQGLQFLFEYFSETQRNKGNFPGRFSGRQFSNSRSEMNVSTLELGDSALYLCASSSDSTGELFFGEGSRLTVL.

The V call is TRBV6-5, the J call TRBJ1-2, with TRBD1 matching 7 bases. Looked up from germline, CDR1 is MNHEY and CDR2 is SVGAGI. CDR3 size: 15 residues. V was pared by 4 bases and J by 7 bases, with 12 bases of the junction left unmatched. The CDR3 bases are TGTGCCAGCAGTTCACAGGGGACCTGGATAGGTGGCTACACCTTC. Its protein product is CASSSQGTWIGGYTF.

The J gene is TRBJ1-2, the V gene TRBV7-9, with a possible D match to TRBD1 (5 bases). The germline gives CDR1 SEHNR, CDR2 FQNEAQ (reference sequence). CDR3 length: 14 amino acids. Trimming stripped 5 bases from V and 0 bases from J, with 10 bases between. The CDR3 bases are TGTGCCAGCAGCCGGACACTTGCTAACTATGGCTACACCTTC. The encoded protein is CASSRTLANYGYTF. Full variable domain (outside the CDR3, taken from reference TRBV7-9 and TRBJ1-2): DTGVSQNPRHKITKRGQNVTFRCDPISEHNRLYWYRQTLGQGPEFLTYFQNEAQLEKSRLLSDRFSAERPKGSFSTLEIQRTEQGDSAMYLCASSRTLANYGYTFGSGTRLTVV.

In regard to this clone: An end of the junction differs from the germline gene, which may be a read error. The chain is built from TRBV2 and TRBJ2-7; 8 bases are shared with TRBD2. The germline V gene has CDR1 SNHLY and CDR2 FYNNEI. CDR3 length: 11 amino acids. The CDR3 spells CASSDGHGRDF. The CDR3, as DNA: TGTGCCAGCAGTGACGGCCACGGGAGGGACTTC.

The chain is built from TRBV29-1 and TRBJ2-7; TRBD1 is a possible D gene (6 bases). Germline CDR1 reads SQVTM; CDR2 reads ANQGSEA. The CDR3 length is 15 residues. V gave up 6 bases and J gave up 5 bases, with 23 bases separating them. The CDR3 region is CSVRPTYRDNDEQYF. The CDR3 DNA reads as TGCAGCGTCCGGCCCACTTACAGGGATAACGACGAGCAGTACTTC.

The rearrangement links TRBV9 to TRBJ1-2; D is unresolved. The CDR3 loop spans 14 amino acids. Trimming cost V 0 bases and J 4 bases, with 10 bases left between them. The germline gives CDR1 SGDLS, CDR2 YYNGEE. This CDR3 reads CASSVGSELYGYTF. CDR3 nucleotides: TGTGCCAGCAGCGTAGGGTCTGAACTCTATGGCTACACCTTC.

The chain joins TRBV6-5 to TRBJ2-5; 12 bases agree with TRBD2. Germline V gene sequence: CDR1 MNHEY, CDR2 SVGAGI. V dropped 2 bases and J dropped 5; count of bases not matched to a gene: 3. This CDR3 region has 15 residues. The CDR3 loop reads CASSYGLAGGETQYF. For the CDR3, the DNA is TGTGCCAGCAGTTACGGGCTAGCGGGAGGGGAGACCCAGTACTTC.

The chain uses TRBV7-9 and TRBJ1-2; 8 nucleotides line up with TRBD1. V was clipped by 3 bases and J by 7 bases; unmatched bases: 13. There are 16 residues in the CDR3. Germline assignment: CDR1 SEHNR and CDR2 FQNEAQ (reference sequence). DNA for the CDR3: TGTGCCAGCAGCTTGCAGGGGTCAACAGGGGGAAGTGGCTACACCTTC. As protein: CASSLQGSTGGSGYTF.

This clone was picked up a small number of times. The chain has TRBV7-9 and TRBJ1-2; D possibly corresponds to TRBD1 (6 bases). Germline CDR1 SEHNR, CDR2 FQNEAQ (reference sequence). The V end was cut by 5 bases, the J end by 3 bases, with 7 bases between. This CDR3 has 12 amino acids. This CDR3 reads CASSRGYYGYTF. CDR3 bases: TGTGCCAGCAGCAGGGGGTACTATGGCTACACCTTC.